This T cell receptor (beta chain) appears in the sequencing data of a study of CD8 T cells in Susac syndrome. An input of about 0.5 to 1 ug of RNA was subjected to reverse transcription using random hexamers. TCRdb redid the calling of the immunoSEQ multiplex PCR reads with MiXCR, one entry per CDR3 protein. The sample includes over 95,000 distinct CDR3 sequences, approximately 90% of them seen just once. CDR3 length: 14 residues. V dropped 5 bases and J dropped 5; count of bases not matched to a gene: 6. The germline V gene encodes CDR1 MDHEN and CDR2 SYDVKM. Healthy donors, matched for age and sex, constituted the control group. Bulk CD8+ and CD4+ cells came from magnetic negative isolation; CD8+ TEMRA by FACS.

The sequence was obtained from a human donor in good health. This chain links TRBV28 with TRBJ2-3; 8 bases are a match to TRBD1. The sample taken for sequencing was CD8+ T cells from PBMCs. This CDR3 is CASSGGQVIDTQYF. CDR3 bases: TGTGCCAGCAGTGGGGGACAGGTTATAGATACGCAGTATTTT.